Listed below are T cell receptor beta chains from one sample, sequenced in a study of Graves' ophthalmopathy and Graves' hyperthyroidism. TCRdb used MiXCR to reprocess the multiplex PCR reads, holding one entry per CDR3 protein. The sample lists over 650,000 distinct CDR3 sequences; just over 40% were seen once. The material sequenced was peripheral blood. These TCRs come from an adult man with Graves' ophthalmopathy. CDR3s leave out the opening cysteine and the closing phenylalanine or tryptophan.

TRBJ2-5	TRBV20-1	SARVGRAAETQY
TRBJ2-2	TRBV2	ASRKREKDTGELF
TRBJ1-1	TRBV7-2	ASSLATVLNTEAF
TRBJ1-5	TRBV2	ASSSGRGRQPQH
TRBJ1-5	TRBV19	ASSIVGKYSNQPQH
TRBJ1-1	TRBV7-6	ASSYHQNTEAF
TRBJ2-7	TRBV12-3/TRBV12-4	ASSYSAVYEQY
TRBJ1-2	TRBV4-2	ASSQDYGDNYGYT
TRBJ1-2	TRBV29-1	SVAQGQERGYT
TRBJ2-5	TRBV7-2	ASSLGRGGGETQY
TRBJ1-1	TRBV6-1	ASSESEGAGAF
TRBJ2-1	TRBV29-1	SVASLVDYNEQF
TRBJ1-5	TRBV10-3	ASRGWTGPQH
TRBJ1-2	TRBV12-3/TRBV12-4	ASSNDRNYGYT
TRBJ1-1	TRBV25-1	ASTLERRAIEAF
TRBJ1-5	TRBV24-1	ATSGIESGSPQH
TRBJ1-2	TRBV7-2	ASSSGAGLLYGYT
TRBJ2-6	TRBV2	ASRSPAGGNTGANVLT
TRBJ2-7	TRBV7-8	ASSLKGLTGEDEQY
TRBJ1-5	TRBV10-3	AISAHRGGREHSNQPQH